What follows are 30 T cell receptor beta chains derived from one specimen sequenced in a study of T cell changes during pregnancy in multiple sclerosis. Only in-frame clones appear in the TCRdb table, and some are missing; sequencing was by immunoSEQ multiplex PCR. The table includes tens of thousands of clones, roughly 91% detected once. This specimen consisted of peripheral blood, obtained in the third trimester of pregnancy. The receptors derive from a female donor in good health, enrolled as a control in a pregnancy study.

By share, this clone ranks as medium-sized. This chain joins TRBV18 and TRBJ2-6; D is possibly TRBD2 (5 bases). Germline CDR1 and CDR2: KGHSH and LQKENI. The V end lost 5 bases, the J end lost 2 bases, and 10 bases lay between the germline ends. The CDR3 runs to 15 residues. The CDR3 protein is CASSSDYTGANVLTF. CDR3 nucleotides: TGTGCCAGCTCATCCGACTATACTGGGGCCAACGTCCTGACTTTC.

The V gene is TRBV4-1, the J gene TRBJ2-7; 9 positions match TRBD2. Germline loops: CDR1 MGHRA, CDR2 YSYEKL. Germline trimming cut 1 base from V and 3 bases from J; bases unmatched to any gene: 7. This CDR3 is 16 amino acids long. CDR3 sequence reads: CASSQVPQRGDYEQYF. Written as DNA, the CDR3 is TGCGCCAGCAGCCAAGTACCCCAGCGGGGGGACTACGAGCAGTACTTC.

The CDR3 DNA follows: TGTGCCAGCAGCCCCCCAGGGTTGGGAAACACCATATATTTT. Translating gives CASSPPGLGNTIYF. V usage is TRBV4-2 and J usage is TRBJ1-3; D possibly corresponds to TRBD1 (5 bases). CDR1 and CDR2 (germline): LGHNA, YNFKEQ. The ends were cut back, 4 bases at V and 4 bases at J, with 11 bases in the middle. The CDR3 spans 14 residues.

The count of this clone is one. The chain is built from TRBV5-1 and TRBJ1-2; tentatively, D is TRBD1 (6 bases). V was cut by 4 bases and J by 0 bases, with 22 bases left in between. The CDR3 covers 18 residues. Germline lookup yields CDR1 SGHRS and CDR2 YFSETQ. The DNA of the CDR3 is TGCGCCAGCAGCCCGACGGAGATGACAGGACCAGCTAACTATGGCTACACCTTC. Translation gives CASSPTEMTGPANYGYTF. The full variable domain, completed using reference TRBV5-1 and TRBJ1-2, is KAGVTQTPRYLIKTRGQQVTLSCSPISGHRSVSWYQQTPGQGLQFLFEYFSETQRNKGNFPGRFSGRQFSNSRSEMNVSTLELGDSALYLCASSPTEMTGPANYGYTFGSGTRLTVV.

The V gene is TRBV7-6, the J gene TRBJ2-1, with 10 bases lining up with TRBD1. The junction had 10 bases not matched to a gene; V was cut back by 5 bases and J by 9 bases. The CDR3 is 15 residues long. Germline CDR1 SGHVS, CDR2 FNYEAQ. In nucleotides, the CDR3 is TGTGCCAGCAGCGCACTCCCGGGACAGGGGAGTGAGCAGTTCTTC. Translated, it gives CASSALPGQGSEQFF.

This rearrangement joins TRBV2 to TRBJ1-5; 7 bases map to TRBD1. The CDR3 covers 14 residues. With V trimmed by 5 bases and J by 1 base, 2 bases remained unmatched. Germline values: CDR1 SNHLY, CDR2 FYNNEI. In nucleotides, the CDR3 is TGTGCCAGCAGTTTACAGGGGAGCAATCAGCCCCAGCATTTT. It codes for CASSLQGSNQPQHF.

The V and J genes are TRBV7-9 and TRBJ2-3, with D perhaps TRBD2 (5 bases). The ends were cut back, 0 bases at V and 0 bases at J, with 7 bases in the middle. Germline CDR1 and CDR2: SEHNR and FQNEAQ (reference sequence). The CDR3 runs 15 residues. Here the CDR3 DNA reads TGTGCCAGCAGCTTAGCCAGCGGAAGCACAGATACGCAGTATTTT. Translation: CASSLASGSTDTQYF.

The J gene is TRBJ2-3, the V gene TRBV5-5; 11 nucleotides line up with TRBD2. Trimming cost V 3 bases and J 6 bases; bases outside gene matches: 15. CDR1 and CDR2 from the germline V gene are SGHKS and YYEKEE (reference sequence). This CDR3 has 18 residues. CDR3 bases: TGTGCCAGCAGCTCCTCGCCGGGTAGCGGGGGGGCTGGGGATACGCAGTATTTT. Encoded protein: CASSSSPGSGGAGDTQYF.

This clone was picked up a small number of times. The rearrangement uses TRBV19 and TRBJ1-2; D possibly corresponds to TRBD1 (5 bases). CDR1 LNHDA and CDR2 SQIVND come from the germline V gene (reference sequence). The CDR3 consists of 15 residues. The V gene lost 4 bases and the J gene lost 8 bases, with 20 bases spanning the gap. The CDR3 DNA sequence: TGTGCCAGTAGTACTCGGGACTTAGGGTTGAAGGGCTACACCTTC. This gives the protein CASSTRDLGLKGYTF.

The CDR3: CASSSLTSGRVAEQFF. The CDR3 DNA follows: TGTGCCAGCAGCTCCCTGACTAGCGGGAGGGTTGCTGAGCAGTTCTTC. This rearrangement joins TRBV13 to TRBJ2-1; TRBD2 aligns across 14 bases. The CDR3 extends over 16 amino acids. After removal of 4 bases from V and 9 bases from J, the junction contained 8 bases not matched to a gene. Germline V gives CDR1 PRHDT, CDR2 FYEKMQ (reference sequence).

This sequence joins TRBV7-9 and TRBJ2-7, with D possibly matching TRBD1 (6 bases). This CDR3 comprises 14 residues. V lost 6 bases to trimming and J lost 2 bases, with 14 bases between them. The germline V gene encodes CDR1 SEHNR and CDR2 FQNEAQ (reference sequence). CDR3 loop: CASSSNRVPYEQYF. The CDR3 bases are TGTGCCAGCAGTTCGAACAGGGTCCCCTACGAGCAGTACTTC.

The gene calls are TRBV20-1 and TRBJ1-1; the D is unclear. Germline loops: CDR1 DFQATT, CDR2 SNEGSKA (reference sequence). Between the trimmed V and J ends, which lost 2 bases and 11 bases, there was a span of 12 bases. The CDR3 spans 11 residues. In DNA, the CDR3 is TGCAGTGCTAGACAGAGGAGATGGGCTTTCTTT. This sequence encodes CSARQRRWAFF.

The V and J genes are TRBV27 and TRBJ1-2; 8 bases match TRBD1. The trim removed 3 bases at V and 2 bases at J, leaving 2 bases unmatched. This CDR3 region has 14 residues. Per germline, CDR1 MNHEY and CDR2 SMNVEV (reference sequence). The CDR3 DNA reads as TGTGCCAGCAGTTTCGGACAGGGCAACTATGGCTACACCTTC. Protein: CASSFGQGNYGYTF.

The chain recombines TRBV28 with TRBJ2-3; D perhaps matches TRBD1 (6 bases). The V gene lost 6 bases and the J gene lost 3 bases, with 13 bases spanning the gap. The length of the CDR3 is 14 residues. Germline CDR1 MDHEN, CDR2 SYDVKM. CDR3 DNA sequence: TGTGCCAGCAGGACGTGGGGGCTAACAGATACGCAGTATTTT. Translated: CASRTWGLTDTQYF.

The chain uses TRBV14 and TRBJ2-7; the match to TRBD2 covers 9 bases. The V gene's germline CDR1 is SGHDN and CDR2 FVKESK. With 1 base clipped from V and 4 bases from J, the junction kept 14 bases outside the gene matches. The length of the CDR3 is 18 residues. CDR3 coding DNA: TGTGCCAGCAGCCAAGCTGCAGATAGCGGGGGCTTTTGGTACGAGCAGTACTTC. Protein: CASSQAADSGGFWYEQYF. Drawing the rest from reference TRBV14 and TRBJ2-7, the complete variable domain is EAGVTQFPSHSVIEKGQTVTLRCDPISGHDNLYWYRRVMGKEIKFLLHFVKESKQDESGMPNNRFLAERTGGTYSTLKVQPAELEDSGVYFCASSQAADSGGFWYEQYFGPGTRLTVT.

The rearrangement joins TRBV5-4 to TRBJ1-2; 8 nucleotides align to TRBD1. Trimming at V came to 3 bases and at J to 6 bases, leaving 7 bases not matched to a gene. Germline assignment: CDR1 SGHNT and CDR2 YYREEE (reference sequence). CDR3 size: 14 residues. CDR3 amino acids: CASSSTGEGDGYTF. CDR3 DNA sequence: TGTGCCAGCAGCTCGACAGGGGAGGGGGATGGCTACACCTTC.

The rearrangement joins TRBV5-5 to TRBJ2-7; TRBD2 matches 8 bases. The CDR3 is 14 residues long. The germline V gene has CDR1 SGHKS and CDR2 YYEKEE (reference sequence). The V segment lost 2 bases and the J segment 1 base; nucleotides outside the gene matches: 2. CDR3 bases: TGTGCCAGCAGCTTCGGGGGGGGATCCTACGAGCAGTACTTC. This gives the protein CASSFGGGSYEQYF.

This clone was found once. This chain uses TRBV6-4 with TRBJ1-2; D call uncertain. V was clipped by 6 bases and J by 6 bases, with 14 bases between them. Germline assignment: CDR1 MRHNA and CDR2 SNTAGT. This CDR3 region has 13 residues. The chain's CDR3 is CASRQTPEDGYTF. The CDR3 DNA is TGTGCCAGCAGACAAACGCCGGAGGATGGCTACACCTTC.

The rearrangement uses TRBV10-3 and TRBJ2-7; D might be TRBD1 (6 bases). This CDR3 has 14 residues. Trimming pared 3 bases from V and 4 bases from J, leaving 13 bases between. Per the germline V gene, CDR1 is ENHRY and CDR2 is SYGVKD. In DNA, the CDR3 is TGTGCCATCAGTGACTGGGGGCTTTCTTACGAGCAGTACTTC. It translates to CAISDWGLSYEQYF.

In its sample, this clone was seen once. This chain links TRBV28 with TRBJ2-6, with a possible D match to TRBD2 (5 bases). The CDR3 runs 15 residues. The V and J ends lost 8 bases and 2 bases respectively, with 13 bases between them. Germline V CDR1 and CDR2: MDHEN, SYDVKM. CDR3 amino acids: CASALRTAGANVLTF. The DNA for the CDR3 is TGTGCCAGCGCTTTAAGGACTGCTGGGGCCAACGTCCTGACTTTC.

This clone turned up a few times. The chain couples TRBV7-9 to TRBJ1-5; 7 bases are a match to TRBD1. Germline V gene sequence: CDR1 SEHNR, CDR2 FQNEAQ (reference sequence). The CDR3 totals 16 residues. V trimming: 5 bases; J trimming: 5 bases; junction bases outside the gene matches: 12. The CDR3 sequence: CASSRKAGGNYQPQHF. The CDR3 coding sequence is TGTGCCAGCAGCAGAAAGGCAGGGGGTAACTATCAGCCCCAGCATTTT.

The genes are TRBV5-1 and TRBJ2-5; TRBD2 agrees at 11 bases. The germline V gene has CDR1 SGHRS and CDR2 YFSETQ. The CDR3 length is 15 residues. J gave up 1 base and V 3 bases, and 2 bases lay outside the gene matches. This CDR3 reads CASSSGLAVQETQYF. In DNA, the CDR3 is TGCGCCAGCAGCTCGGGACTAGCGGTCCAAGAGACCCAGTACTTC.

This chain connects TRBV18 to TRBJ1-1; a weak D match, TRBD1 (6 bases). Germline CDR1 is KGHSH and CDR2 is LQKENI. This CDR3 has 14 residues. V was pared by 6 bases and J by 6 bases, with 17 bases between. The CDR3 DNA reads TGTGCCAGCTCTCTCGGGGAGGGGGGCGCTGAAGCTTTCTTT. It encodes CASSLGEGGAEAFF.

This clone was recorded only once. In the same sample, other DNA sequences code for this CDR3. In DNA, the CDR3 is TGTGCCTGGAGCACAGGGGGTGGCTACACCTTC. Its protein product is CAWSTGGGYTF. This chain connects TRBV30 to TRBJ1-2; 8 positions match TRBD1. The V segment lost 3 bases and the J segment 7 bases; nucleotides outside the gene matches: 1. The CDR3 sequence is 11 residues long. Germline CDR1 is GTSNPN and CDR2 is SVGIG (reference sequence).

The J gene is TRBJ1-3, the V gene TRBV4-1, with a tentative D call TRBD1 (5 bases). V was pared by 0 bases and J by 1 base, with 16 bases between. The CDR3 runs to 18 residues. Germline-derived CDR1 and CDR2 are MGHRA and YSYEKL. CDR3 sequence (DNA): TGCGCCAGCAGCCAAGACCTCGAACCTCACAGGTCTGGAAACACCATATATTTT. It codes for CASSQDLEPHRSGNTIYF.

The chain links TRBV19 to TRBJ2-3; 12 bases fit TRBD2. The CDR3 has 15 amino acids. CDR1 LNHDA and CDR2 SQIVND come from the germline V gene (reference sequence). Unmatched junction bases numbered 8, after V lost 5 bases and J lost 8 bases. CDR3 sequence reads: CASSYLAGGPGTQYF. In DNA form, the CDR3 reads TGTGCCAGTAGTTATCTAGCGGGAGGGCCAGGTACGCAGTATTTT.

This clone occurred once. The gene calls are TRBV19 and TRBJ1-1; D is possibly TRBD1 (5 bases). In germline, CDR1 is LNHDA, CDR2 SQIVND (reference sequence). The V end was cut by 8 bases, the J end by 0 bases, with 10 bases between. The CDR3 has 13 residues. The CDR3 loop reads CASAAGVNTEAFF. CDR3 nucleotide sequence: TGTGCCAGTGCAGCGGGGGTGAACACTGAAGCTTTCTTT.

This chain links TRBV19 with TRBJ2-2, with TRBD1 identical over 7 bases. Germline CDR1 reads LNHDA; CDR2 reads SQIVND (reference sequence). The ends lost 3 bases at V and 10 bases at J; junction bases unmatched: 8. The CDR3 runs 14 residues. CDR3 bases: TGTGCCAGTAGTATGAGGCAGGGGGTGAAGGAGCTGTTTTTT. Translation: CASSMRQGVKELFF. The full variable domain, its missing parts supplied by reference TRBV19 and TRBJ2-2, is DGGITQSPKYLFRKEGQNVTLSCEQNLNHDAMYWYRQDPGQGLRLIYYSQIVNDFQKGDIAEGYSVSREKKESFPLTVTSAQKNPTAFYLCASSMRQGVKELFFGEGSRLTVL.

This chain connects TRBV15 to TRBJ2-1, with 16 positions matching TRBD2. V lost 5 bases, J lost 10 bases, and 11 bases stayed unmatched. CDR1 is LNHNV, CDR2 YYDKDF, per germline (reference sequence). The CDR3 sequence is 17 residues long. The CDR3 sequence: CATSGTSGGALRIEQFF. Written as DNA, the CDR3 is TGTGCCACCAGCGGGACTAGCGGGGGGGCCTTGAGGATCGAGCAGTTCTTC.

CDR3 in amino acids: CASSSGLFKGTLHF. In DNA, the CDR3 is TGTGCCAGCAGTTCGGGACTTTTCAAGGGAACCCTCCACTTT. The chain recombines TRBV6-6 with TRBJ1-6, with D possibly being TRBD1 (5 bases). The CDR3 consists of 14 residues. Germline-derived CDR1 and CDR2 are MNHNY and SVGAGI (reference sequence). The V end was cut by 4 bases, the J end by 14 bases, with 18 bases between.